This T cell receptor (beta chain) was identified during a study of blood T cell repertoires in COVID-19. The wider study: Acute and convalescent COVID-19 specimens originated in the United States, Italy and Spain.

Germline CDR1 and CDR2: MDHEN and SYDVKM. The CDR3 contains 15 residues. V lost 4 bases and J 6 bases, leaving 18 bases between the germline ends. Method: immunoSEQ multiplex PCR; TCRdb's copy keeps in-frame clones and lacks some. The sample consists of approximately 450,000 clones, roughly nine tenths of them appearing once. Material: PBMCs or T cells enriched from blood (not recorded which). The sequence was collected from a woman aged 18-29 years with acute COVID-19. The chain joins TRBV28 to TRBJ1-2; D gene unclear. CDR3 DNA sequence: TGTGCCAGCAGTTCCCCGGAGGCTCGGGAGGATGGCTACACCTTC. Protein sequence: CASSSPEAREDGYTF.